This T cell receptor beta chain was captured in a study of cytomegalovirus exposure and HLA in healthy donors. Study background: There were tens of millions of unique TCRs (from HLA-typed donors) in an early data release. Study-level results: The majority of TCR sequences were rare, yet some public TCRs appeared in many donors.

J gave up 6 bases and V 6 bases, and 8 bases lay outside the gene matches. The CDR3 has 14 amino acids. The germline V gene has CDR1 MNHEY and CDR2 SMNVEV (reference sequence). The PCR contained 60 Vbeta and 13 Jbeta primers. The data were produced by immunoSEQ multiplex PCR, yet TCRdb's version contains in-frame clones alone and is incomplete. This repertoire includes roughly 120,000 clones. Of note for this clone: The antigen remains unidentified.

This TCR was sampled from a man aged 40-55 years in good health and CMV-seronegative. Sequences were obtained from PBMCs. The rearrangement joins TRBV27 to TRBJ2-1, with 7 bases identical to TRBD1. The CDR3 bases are TGTGCCAGCAGCAAAGGACAGGTGGGCAATGAGCAGTTCTTC. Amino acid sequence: CASSKGQVGNEQFF.